This T cell receptor (beta chain) was documented in a study of beta chain features in type 1 diabetes listed by TCRdb under 2018. For the study in its entirety: Mean age, gender distribution, total cell number and subset yield were not different between patients and healthy donors. A total of approximately 99,000,000 sorted cells were examined across all samples, and RNA yield correlated strongly with the number of cells per subset. The study compared the TCRB repertoires of sorted circulating CD4+ T cell subsets in recently diagnosed type 1 diabetes patients with those in matched healthy donors. Regulatory and stem cell-like memory subsets were obtained from only 8 patients and roughly 8 healthy donors, while naive and central memory subsets were obtained from all 28 donors.

From each donor, a single peripheral blood sample of about 100 mL on average was drawn into heparinised tubes. A BD FACSAria II and a panel including CD45RO, CCR7, CD25, CD127, CD95 and CD27 were used to sort naive, central memory, regulatory and stem cell-like memory CD4+ T cells. A purity above 98% was achieved for all sorted populations. PBMCs were separated immediately by Lymphoprep density gradient centrifugation and were stained directly, without being cultured. To minimize batch effects, samples were stained and sorted in pairs, one healthy donor with one patient per experiment. The entire amount of isolated RNA was reverse transcribed using the High Capacity cDNA Reverse Transcription Kit, so the sequenced TCRB transcripts were expressed ones. Deep immunoSEQ sequencing was applied to naive, central memory and regulatory T cell samples, giving an average of about 3.6 million total reads per sample. Sorted cells were lysed in RLT buffer and RNA was extracted with DNase-treated RNeasy Micro or Mini kits, depending on cell number. To prevent cross-contamination, each cell subset was processed individually, whereas patient and healthy donor samples were processed jointly. Using the immunoSEQ multiplex PCR, TCRB sequences were amplified from cDNA into 87-bp fragments spanning the CDR3 region. Sequencing of the amplicons was performed on the Illumina HiSeq platform. In the original analysis: PCR bias was computationally corrected using synthetic template baselines, reads within Hamming distance 2 were collapsed, and singletons that could not be merged were discarded. Reads were aligned against IMGT so that V, D and J genes, CDR3 length and insertions or deletions at six rearrangement sites could be assigned. Within each subset, clonotype counts were normalized to the number of sorted cells before true diversity and Gini coefficients were calculated with the tcR R package. The overlap coefficient, calculated on TCRB nucleotide sequences, was used to measure repertoire sharing. The immuneACCESS repertoire file appears here via TCRdb, limited to in-frame rearrangements. These files lack a portion of the clones; in checked studies, under half of the deficit traces to unresolved V genes, and the cause of the others is not known. V and J calls and clone size are given by that table; D and trimming were obtained from the DNA. The sample yields about 370,000 clones; roughly 9.8% were counted once. The ten largest clones capture 0.45% to 0.65% of the sample.

Summary of the overall study and its limitations: Type 1 diabetes patients showed a moderate but significant shortening of TCRB CDR3 length in all four CD4+ subsets. Because cDNA was sequenced instead of genomic DNA, highly expressing activated cells could be over-represented, though the groups showed no difference in activation or CD3 levels. At VDJ recombination sites, type 1 diabetes patients had fewer insertions and more deleted nucleotides, which implies abnormalities in thymic rearrangement. PCR may preferentially amplify shorter templates, but because patient and control samples were amplified and corrected together, any resulting skew would affect both groups equally. The naive, central memory and regulatory TCRB repertoires appeared to resemble one another more closely among patients than among healthy donors. Because small numbers of individuals were included in the HLA sub-analyses, any influence of HLA type on TCRB rearrangement was left unresolved.

There are 12 amino acids in the CDR3, from cysteine to phenylalanine inclusive. The entry retains the CDR3 DNA only, 36 bases that are in frame from base 1. The CDR1 and CDR2 encoded by the germline V gene are SGHRS and YFSETQ. V was cut back by 7 bases and J by 7 bases, leaving a gap of 15 bases between them. Notes on this clone: Its antigen is unknown. Base-call qualities are not available, and no considerably larger clone is one nucleotide away.

The TCR originated in a man aged 30-40 years with type 1 diabetes. Input material: central memory CD4+ T cells from blood. The V and J genes are TRBV5-1 and TRBJ2-7; the D segment could be TRBD1, given 6 matching bases. In nucleotide form, the sequence is TGCGCCAGCGCTGGGGCAGGGGTTGAGCAGTACTTC. This encodes CASAGAGVEQYF.